The following is a TCR beta chain sequence with its context. Its cognate antigen is unknown. TCRdb reprocessed the 5' RACE reads with MiXCR, giving one entry per CDR3 protein. This table holds more than 75,000 distinct CDR3 sequences, over 11% found once. The data stem from a study of T-cell memory formation after mild COVID-19. This CDR3 is built from 16 residues. J gave up 4 bases and V 6 bases, and 10 bases lay outside the gene matches. Study findings and constraints: CD4/CD8 balance characterized clones contracting day 15 to 85, and CD4+ skew characterized later expanders.

This chain connects TRBV12-3 or TRBV12-4 to TRBJ2-7, with TRBD2 identical over 12 bases. Sequences were obtained from PBMCs or a T cell subset sorted from them (not recorded which). This TCR was recovered from an adult woman who had mild COVID-19 (a few samples of this study predate the infection). Cell type and time point are not known. The CDR3 sequence: CASSLTSGSGIYEQYF. In DNA form, the CDR3 reads TGTGCCAGCAGCTTGACTAGCGGGAGCGGTATATACGAGCAGTACTTC.